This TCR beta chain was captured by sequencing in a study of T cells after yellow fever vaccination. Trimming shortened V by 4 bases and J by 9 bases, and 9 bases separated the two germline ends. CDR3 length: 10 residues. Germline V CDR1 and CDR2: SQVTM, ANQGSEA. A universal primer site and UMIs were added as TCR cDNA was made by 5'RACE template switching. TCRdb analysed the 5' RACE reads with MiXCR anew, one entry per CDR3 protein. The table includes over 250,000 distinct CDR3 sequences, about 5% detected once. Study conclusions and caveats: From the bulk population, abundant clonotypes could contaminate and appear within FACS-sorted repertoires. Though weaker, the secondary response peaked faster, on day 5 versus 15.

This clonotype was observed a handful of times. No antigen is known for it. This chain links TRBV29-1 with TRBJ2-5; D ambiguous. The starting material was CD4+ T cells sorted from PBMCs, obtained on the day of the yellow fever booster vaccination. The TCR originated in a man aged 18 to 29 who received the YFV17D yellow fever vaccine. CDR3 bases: TGCAGCGTTGCGCCGGATGCCCAGTACTTC. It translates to CSVAPDAQYF.